The subject of this entry is one TCR beta chain. Its matching antigen is unknown. This CDR3 is 17 amino acids long. V trimming: 6 bases; J trimming: 5 bases; junction bases outside the gene matches: 17. Donors sampled were nominally healthy, though unrecorded immune exposures were likely. The data stem from a study of cytomegalovirus exposure and HLA in healthy donors. Study-level findings and limits: Common viral pathogens seemed to be connected with several of the most significant clusters, according to a later analysis. TCR beta V- and J-gene trimming, according to a later analysis, was linked to a missense DCLRE1C variant.

Both 60 Vbeta primers and 13 Jbeta primers went into the PCR. Original handling: Later, 80 million or so unique TCR beta chains were counted in an analysis, and roughly 11 million of them were shared. Clones were sequenced by immunoSEQ multiplex PCR, and TCRdb holds only the in-frame ones, with some missing. V, J and clone size derive from that table, while D and trimming were established from the DNA sequence. The top ten clones hold almost 9.5% of a sample with roughly 160,000 clones, approximately 85% of them seen once. The clonotype was recovered from a man between 18 and 29 years old in good health and CMV-seropositive. The V and J genes are TRBV23-1 and TRBJ1-1; TRBD1 matches 8 bases. TRBV23-1 is placed among ORFs of uncertain function. The sequencing sample was made of PBMCs. CDR3 sequence: CASSHAELRTGRTEAFF. CDR3 DNA: TGCGCCAGCAGCCACGCCGAACTTCGGACAGGGAGGACTGAAGCTTTCTTT.